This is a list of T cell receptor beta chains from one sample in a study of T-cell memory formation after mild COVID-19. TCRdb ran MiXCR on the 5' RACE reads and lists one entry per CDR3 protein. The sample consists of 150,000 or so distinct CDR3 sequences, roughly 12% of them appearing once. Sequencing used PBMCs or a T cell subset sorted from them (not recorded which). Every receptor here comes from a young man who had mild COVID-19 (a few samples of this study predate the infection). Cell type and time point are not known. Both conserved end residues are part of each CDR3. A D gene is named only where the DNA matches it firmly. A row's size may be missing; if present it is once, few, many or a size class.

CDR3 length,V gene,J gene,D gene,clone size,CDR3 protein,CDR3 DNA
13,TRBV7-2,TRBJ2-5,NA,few,CASSRTAQETQYF,TGTGCCAGCAGCCGGACGGCCCAAGAGACCCAGTACTTC
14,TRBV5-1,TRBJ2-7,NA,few,CASSLATGPYEQYF,TGCGCCAGCAGCTTGGCCACGGGGCCGTACGAGCAGTACTTC
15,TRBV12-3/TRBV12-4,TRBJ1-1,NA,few,CASRITGLANTEAFF,TGTGCCAGCAGAATCACAGGGCTGGCGAACACTGAAGCTTTCTTT
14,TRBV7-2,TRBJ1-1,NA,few,CASSLRGEDTEAFF,TGTGCCAGCAGCTTAAGAGGGGAGGACACTGAAGCTTTCTTT
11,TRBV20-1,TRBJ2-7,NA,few,CSASAWGEQYF,TGCAGTGCTAGCGCCTGGGGCGAGCAGTACTTC
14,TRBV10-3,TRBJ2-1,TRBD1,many,CAQSSQGAADEQFF,TGTGCCCAGTCCTCACAGGGGGCTGCGGATGAGCAGTTCTTC
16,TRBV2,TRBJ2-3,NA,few,CASSERPGRNGDTQYF,TGTGCCAGCAGTGAAAGGCCCGGTAGAAACGGGGATACGCAGTATTTT
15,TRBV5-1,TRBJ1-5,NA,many,CASSLRGEPNQPQHF,TGCGCCAGCAGCTTACGTGGCGAACCCAATCAGCCCCAGCATTTT
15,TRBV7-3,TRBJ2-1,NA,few,CASSLGGGTNNEQFF,TGTGCCAGCAGCTTGGGGGGAGGAACGAACAATGAGCAGTTCTTC
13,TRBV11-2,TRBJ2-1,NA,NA,CASSRAYRQEQFF,TGTGCCAGCTCTCGAGCTTATCGACAGGAGCAGTTCTTC
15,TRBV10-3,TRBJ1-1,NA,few,CAISEPTGRNTEAFF,TGTGCCATCAGTGAGCCGACAGGACGGAACACTGAAGCTTTCTTT
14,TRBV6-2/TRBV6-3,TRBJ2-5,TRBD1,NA,CASSYPHRGETQYF,TGTGCCAGCAGTTACCCCCACAGGGGGGAGACCCAGTACTTC
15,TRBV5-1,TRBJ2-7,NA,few,CASSLEGGVWYEQYF,TGCGCCAGCAGCCTAGAGGGGGGCGTATGGTACGAGCAGTACTTC
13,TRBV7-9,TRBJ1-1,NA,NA,CASSLFENTEAFF,TGTGCCAGCAGCTTGTTTGAGAACACTGAAGCTTTCTTT
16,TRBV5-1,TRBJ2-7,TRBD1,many,CASSLDGTAGSYEQYF,TGCGCCAGCAGCTTGGATGGGACAGCAGGATCCTACGAGCAGTACTTC
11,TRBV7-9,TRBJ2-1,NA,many,CASSGYNEQFF,TGTGCCAGCTCGGGGTACAATGAGCAGTTCTTC
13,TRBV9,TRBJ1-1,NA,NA,CASANTRGAEAFF,TGTGCCAGCGCTAACACCCGGGGGGCTGAAGCTTTCTTT
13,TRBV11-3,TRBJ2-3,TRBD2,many,CASSAGGGDTQYF,TGTGCCAGCAGCGCGGGGGGGGGAGATACGCAGTATTTT
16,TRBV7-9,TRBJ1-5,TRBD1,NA,CASSGGTGRGVQPQHF,TGTGCCAGCAGCGGTGGGACAGGGAGGGGGGTTCAGCCCCAGCATTTT
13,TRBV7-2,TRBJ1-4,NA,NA,CASSKGANEKLFF,TGTGCCAGCAGCAAAGGAGCTAATGAAAAACTGTTTTTT
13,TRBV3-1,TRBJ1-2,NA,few,CASSQDRTDGYTF,TGTGCCAGCAGCCAAGACCGGACAGATGGCTACACCTTC
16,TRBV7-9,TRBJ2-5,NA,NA,CASSLRGSRVQETQYF,TGTGCCAGCAGCTTACGGGGTTCCAGGGTTCAAGAGACCCAGTACTTC
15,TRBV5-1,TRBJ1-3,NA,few,CASSLDTTSGNTIYF,TGCGCCAGCAGCTTGGACACAACCTCTGGAAACACCATATATTTT
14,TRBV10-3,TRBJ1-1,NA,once,CAISETGWDFEAFF,TGTGCCATCAGTGAGACAGGATGGGACTTTGAAGCTTTCTTT
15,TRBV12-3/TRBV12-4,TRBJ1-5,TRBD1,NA,CASTHRGLSNQPQHF,TGTGCCAGCACCCACAGGGGCCTTAGCAATCAGCCCCAGCATTTT
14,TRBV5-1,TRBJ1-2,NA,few,CASSGDSPLYGYTF,TGCGCCAGCAGCGGTGACAGCCCGCTCTATGGCTACACCTTC
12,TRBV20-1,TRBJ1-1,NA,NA,CSARDQGTEAFF,TGCAGTGCTAGAGATCAGGGGACTGAAGCTTTCTTT
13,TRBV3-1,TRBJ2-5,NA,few,CASSQLLKETQYF,TGTGCCAGCAGCCAGTTATTGAAAGAGACCCAGTACTTC
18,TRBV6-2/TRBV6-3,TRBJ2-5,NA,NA,CASSYGTSSQGEQETQYF,TGTGCCAGCAGTTACGGGACATCCAGCCAGGGTGAACAAGAGACCCAGTACTTC
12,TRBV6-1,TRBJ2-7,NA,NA,CASKLSSYEQYF,TGTGCCAGCAAATTAAGCTCCTACGAGCAGTACTTC
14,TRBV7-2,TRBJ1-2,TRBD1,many,CASSAQGRGYGYTF,TGTGCCAGCAGCGCACAGGGGCGGGGCTATGGCTACACCTTC
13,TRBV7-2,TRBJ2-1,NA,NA,CASSLVSVGEQFF,TGTGCCAGCAGCTTAGTATCAGTGGGCGAGCAGTTCTTC
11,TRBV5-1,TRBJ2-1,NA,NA,CASSYRVEQFF,TGCGCCAGCAGCTACAGAGTTGAGCAGTTCTTC
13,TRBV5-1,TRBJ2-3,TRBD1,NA,CASGTGNTDTQYF,TGCGCCAGCGGGACAGGGAACACTGATACGCAGTATTTT
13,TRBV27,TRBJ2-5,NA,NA,CASSSAVLETQYF,TGTGCCAGCAGTTCCGCTGTTCTGGAGACCCAGTACTTC
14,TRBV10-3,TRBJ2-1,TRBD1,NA,CASSGQGSYNEQFF,TGTGCCTCCTCGGGACAGGGGTCCTACAATGAGCAGTTCTTC
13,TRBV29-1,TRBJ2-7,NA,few,CSVGRGSTYEQYF,TGCAGCGTTGGGAGGGGTTCCACCTACGAGCAGTACTTC
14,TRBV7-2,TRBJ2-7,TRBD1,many,CASSLDRGQGKTNF,TGTGCCAGCAGCTTAGATAGGGGACAGGGGAAAACTAACTTC
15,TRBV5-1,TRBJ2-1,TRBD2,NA,CASSLEAGGRGEQFF,TGCGCCAGCAGCTTGGAAGCGGGGGGGCGCGGTGAGCAGTTCTTC
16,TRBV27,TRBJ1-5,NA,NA,CASSSVPGGGNQPQHF,TGTGCCAGCAGTTCTGTACCGGGAGGGGGAAATCAGCCCCAGCATTTT